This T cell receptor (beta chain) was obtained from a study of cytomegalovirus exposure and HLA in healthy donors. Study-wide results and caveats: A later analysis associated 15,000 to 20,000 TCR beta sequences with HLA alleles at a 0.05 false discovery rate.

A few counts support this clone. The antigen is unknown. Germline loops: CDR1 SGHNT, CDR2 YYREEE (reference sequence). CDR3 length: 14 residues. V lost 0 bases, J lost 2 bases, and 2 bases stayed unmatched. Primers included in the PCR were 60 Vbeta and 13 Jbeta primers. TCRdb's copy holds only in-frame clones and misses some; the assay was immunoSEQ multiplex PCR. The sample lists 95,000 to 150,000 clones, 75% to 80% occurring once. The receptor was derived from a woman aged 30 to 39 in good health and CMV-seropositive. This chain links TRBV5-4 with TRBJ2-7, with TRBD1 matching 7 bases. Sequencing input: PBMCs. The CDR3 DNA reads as TGTGCCAGCAGCTTGGACAGGGGAACCTACGAGCAGTACTTC. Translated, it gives CASSLDRGTYEQYF.